Each of the 27 T cell receptor beta chains below was sequenced from the same sample in a study of human T cells and chemical hapten exposure. TCRdb used MiXCR to reprocess the RACE reads, holding one entry per CDR3 protein. Among 30,000 to 35,000 distinct CDR3 sequences, over 7% were seen once, and the ten largest hold under 10%. As to time point: healthy volunteer bleed at 2 weeks. The starting material, unfractionated whole blood, was used for total RNA extraction. The specimen was whole blood. The receptors were gathered from a human donor in good health. Some clones in this sample may be carry-over from other donors' samples.

This clonotype was recorded many times. The CDR3 DNA reads as TGTGCCAGTAAAGAGTATGACGGATGGAACACTGAAGCTTTCTTT. Protein sequence: CASKEYDGWNTEAFF. This rearrangement joins TRBV19 to TRBJ1-1, with D unclear. Trimming removed 7 bases from V and 1 base from J, with 16 bases in between. Germline CDR1 LNHDA, CDR2 SQIVND (reference sequence). The CDR3 contains 15 residues.

V and J are TRBV28 and TRBJ1-4; D uncertain. Germline CDR1 reads MDHEN; CDR2 reads SYDVKM. The CDR3 has 14 amino acids. V shed 2 bases and J shed 4 bases, with 8 bases lying between them. The CDR3: CASSLHGCNEKLFF. CDR3 DNA sequence: TGTGCCAGCAGTTTACACGGGTGTAATGAAAAACTGTTTTTT.

In nucleotides, the CDR3 is TGCAGTGCTAGAGCCCCTATGGTCACGGAGAGTCAGCCCCAGCATTTT. This gives the protein CSARAPMVTESQPQHF. The V call is TRBV20-1, the J call TRBJ1-5; D not certain. The CDR3 has 16 amino acids. The V gene lost 1 base and the J gene lost 6 bases, with 19 bases spanning the gap. Germline CDR1 DFQATT, CDR2 SNEGSKA (reference sequence).

This clonotype has at least ten counts. The chain joins TRBV3-1 to TRBJ2-1; possible D gene TRBD2, 6 bases. The V and J ends lost 3 bases and 1 base respectively, with 13 bases between them. The CDR3 totals 16 residues. Germline-derived CDR1 and CDR2 are LGHDT and YNNKEL (reference sequence). In nucleotides, the CDR3 is TGTGCCAGCAGCCAGGTACCGGGAGATTCCTACAATGAGCAGTTCTTC. The encoded protein is CASSQVPGDSYNEQFF.

This clonotype showed up just a few times. The chain couples TRBV2 to TRBJ1-2; TRBD1 matches at 9 bases. The CDR3 loop spans 13 amino acids. Germline assignment: CDR1 SNHLY and CDR2 FYNNEI. The ends lost 4 bases at V and 6 bases at J; junction bases unmatched: 3. The CDR3 reads CASSADRGNGYTF. The CDR3, as DNA: TGTGCCAGCAGTGCGGACAGGGGAAATGGCTACACCTTC.

This clonotype was recorded at least ten times. The chain recombines TRBV2 with TRBJ2-7; D call uncertain. This CDR3 region has 13 residues. CDR1 is SNHLY and CDR2 is FYNNEI in the germline V gene. The V and J ends lost 5 bases and 3 bases respectively, with 11 bases between them. In nucleotides, the CDR3 is TGTGCCAGCAGTTTCGCAGGCGGCTACGAGCAGTACTTC. Protein sequence: CASSFAGGYEQYF. The whole variable domain, remainder taken from reference TRBV2 and TRBJ2-7, is EPEVTQTPSHQVTQMGQEVILRCVPISNHLYFYWYRQILGQKVEFLVSFYNNEISEKSEIFDDQFSVERPDGSNFTLKIRSTKLEDSAMYFCASSFAGGYEQYFGPGTRLTVT.

In the case of this clonotype: This may be a read error: a much more frequent sequence differs by one nucleotide. V is TRBV2 and J is TRBJ2-1; the D gene is possibly TRBD1 (6 bases). The CDR3 loop spans 14 amino acids. Per germline, CDR1 SNHLY and CDR2 FYNNEI. In DNA, the CDR3 is TGTGCCTGCAGTGTACAGGGAGTAGGCAATGAGCAGTTCTTC. This encodes CACSVQGVGNEQFF.

This clonotype rates as medium-sized (0.01 to 0.1%). This chain joins TRBV5-1 and TRBJ2-1; 7 bases match TRBD2. V was clipped by 2 bases and J by 4 bases; unmatched bases: 9. This CDR3 is 16 amino acids long. Germline V gene lookup returns CDR1 SGHRS and CDR2 YFSETQ. CDR3 sequence (DNA): TGCGCCAGCAGCTTACTAGCGCGGGATGGTTACAATGAGCAGTTCTTC. Its protein is CASSLLARDGYNEQFF. Combining the CDR3 with reference TRBV5-1 and TRBJ2-1 gives the whole variable domain KAGVTQTPRYLIKTRGQQVTLSCSPISGHRSVSWYQQTPGQGLQFLFEYFSETQRNKGNFPGRFSGRQFSNSRSEMNVSTLELGDSALYLCASSLLARDGYNEQFFGPGTRLTVL.

The V gene is TRBV3-1, the J gene TRBJ2-1, with D perhaps assigned TRBD1 or TRBD2 (6 bases each). Germline CDR1 reads LGHDT; CDR2 reads YNNKEL (reference sequence). Trimming shortened V by 2 bases and J by 11 bases, and 19 bases separated the two germline ends. This CDR3 contains 15 residues. The CDR3 loop is CASSQRGASGEKQFF. As DNA, the CDR3 is TGTGCCAGCAGCCAAAGGGGGGCGTCGGGTGAAAAGCAGTTCTTC.

By share, this clonotype counts as hyperexpanded. The rearrangement uses TRBV2 and TRBJ2-3, with TRBD2 identical over 8 bases. Germline CDR1 SNHLY, CDR2 FYNNEI. The CDR3 totals 15 residues. V shed 6 bases, J shed 4 bases, and the junction held 9 bases outside the gene matches. The DNA of the CDR3 is TGTGCCAGCAGCACAAGGGCTAGCGGGTCAGATACGCAGTATTTT. It specifies CASSTRASGSDTQYF.

The genes are TRBV6-5 and TRBJ2-5; 8 bases align to TRBD1. Trimming removed 6 bases from V and 5 bases from J; junction bases left unmatched: 5. The CDR3 runs 13 residues. Germline-derived CDR1 and CDR2 are MNHEY and SVGAGI. CDR3 sequence reads: CASSRGQLETQYF. The CDR3 region has the DNA TGTGCCAGCAGCAGGGGGCAATTGGAGACCCAGTACTTC.

The table lists this clonotype with many counts. The chain recombines TRBV24-1 with TRBJ2-1; a possible D gene is TRBD2 (5 bases). The CDR3 totals 14 residues. The germline CDR1 and CDR2 sequences are KGHDR and SFDVKD. Trimming stripped 6 bases from V and 7 bases from J, with 15 bases between. CDR3 nucleotides: TGTGCCACCAGTTTGTCCCTGACGGGGAATGAGCAGTTCTTC. It encodes CATSLSLTGNEQFF.

This clonotype was counted only a few times. V gene TRBV5-1 combines with J gene TRBJ1-1, with unresolved D. V dropped 2 bases and J dropped 1 base, with 9 bases sitting between them. Germline-derived CDR1 and CDR2 are SGHRS and YFSETQ. The CDR3 has 14 amino acids. Here the CDR3 reads CASSLRAWNTEAFF. CDR3 bases: TGCGCCAGCAGCTTAAGGGCCTGGAACACTGAAGCTTTCTTT.

This clonotype was seen repeatedly, ten times or more. The chain employs TRBV6-2 or TRBV6-3 and TRBJ2-2, with 10 bases aligning to TRBD2. Germline CDR1 and CDR2: MNHEY and SVGEGT. V lost 8 bases to trimming and J lost 4 bases; unmatched junction nucleotides: 7. The CDR3 runs 15 residues. For the CDR3, the DNA is TGTGCCAGCGGAAGCGGGGGGGCTGTCACCGGGGAGCTGTTTTTT. It codes for CASGSGGAVTGELFF.

Only a few counts were recorded for this clonotype. The V call is TRBV11-3, the J call TRBJ2-7, with no clear D. Between the trimmed V and J ends, which lost 3 bases and 7 bases, there was a span of 13 bases. This CDR3 spans 13 amino acids. The V gene's germline CDR1 is SGHNT and CDR2 YENEEA. CDR3 coding DNA: TGTGCCAGCAGCTTTTCCGGGCCCCCAGAGCAGTACTTC. Protein sequence: CASSFSGPPEQYF.

This clonotype was seen ten or more times. V gene TRBV10-2 combines with J gene TRBJ1-5; 7 positions match TRBD1. CDR3 size: 16 residues. Unmatched junction bases numbered 7, after V lost 4 bases and J lost 1 base. Germline V gene sequence: CDR1 WSHSY, CDR2 SAAADI. The CDR3 DNA reads as TGCGCCAGCAGTGGAATACCACAGGGGAGCAATCAGCCCCAGCATTTT. Its protein product is CASSGIPQGSNQPQHF.

This clonotype was seen ten or more times. V usage is TRBV12-3 or TRBV12-4 and J usage is TRBJ1-4, with 11 bases identical to TRBD1. This CDR3 contains 16 residues. Trimming at V came to 0 bases and at J to 6 bases, leaving 3 bases not matched to a gene. The CDR3 DNA reads as TGTGCCAGCAGTTTAGCCCCGGGACAGGGGGATGAAAAACTGTTTTTT. This gives the protein CASSLAPGQGDEKLFF.

This clonotype turned up a few times. The genes are TRBV10-3 and TRBJ2-5, with TRBD2 matching 9 bases. Germline V lookup: CDR1 ENHRY, CDR2 SYGVKD. This CDR3 is built from 14 residues. The J segment lost 7 bases and the V segment lost 2 bases, leaving 5 bases of the junction unmatched. CDR3 sequence (DNA): TGTGCCATCAGTGAGGCGGGAGGGAAGGGGACCCAGTACTTC. This sequence encodes CAISEAGGKGTQYF.

In this sample, this clonotype turned up a few times. The V gene is TRBV20-1, the J gene TRBJ2-4; maybe TRBD2 (6 bases). Trimming pared 5 bases from V and 15 bases from J, leaving 17 bases between. CDR1 is DFQATT, CDR2 SNEGSKA, per germline (reference sequence). The length of the CDR3 is 11 residues. The CDR3 protein is CSAVEAGRMYF. The CDR3 DNA reads TGCAGTGCTGTGGAGGCCGGGAGAATGTACTTC.

This clonotype was counted only a few times. This chain joins TRBV10-3 and TRBJ2-7; D remains ambiguous. Germline CDR1 ENHRY, CDR2 SYGVKD. Deletions cut 8 bases from V and 0 bases from J, with 8 bases between. The CDR3 runs to 12 residues. The CDR3: CAISSVSYEQYF. The CDR3 DNA is TGTGCCATCTCGTCGGTCTCCTACGAGCAGTACTTC.

The V gene is TRBV20-1, the J gene TRBJ2-7; either TRBD1 or TRBD2 may supply D (5 bases each). This CDR3 region has 17 residues. The V end lost 6 bases, the J end lost 5 bases, and 29 bases lay between the germline ends. Germline loops: CDR1 DFQATT, CDR2 SNEGSKA (reference sequence). CDR3 DNA: TGCAGTGCCCATCAACCCTCAGGGACGGGGTATATGAACGAGCAGTACTTC. Translated: CSAHQPSGTGYMNEQYF.

Regarding this clonotype: The junction departs from the called germline gene at one end, perhaps through a read error. The chain links TRBV29-1 to TRBJ1-1; D might be TRBD1 (5 bases). Germline values: CDR1 SQVTM, CDR2 ANQGSEA. The CDR3 runs to 13 residues. CDR3 in amino acids: CSVEPGRCSDAFF. The CDR3 bases are TGCAGCGTTGAACCGGGACGCTGTTCTGACGCTTTCTTT.

The chain recombines TRBV28 with TRBJ2-4, with D perhaps TRBD2 (5 bases). Germline CDR1 and CDR2: MDHEN and SYDVKM. The CDR3 runs 13 residues. V dropped 7 bases and J dropped 7 bases, with 14 bases sitting between them. In DNA, the CDR3 is TGTGCCAGCACCTCTAGCAGCGACAACATTCAGTACTTC. This translates into CASTSSSDNIQYF.

V gene TRBV28 combines with J gene TRBJ1-4; D unresolved. V was pared by 5 bases and J by 4 bases, with 5 bases between. The V gene's germline CDR1 is MDHEN and CDR2 SYDVKM. The CDR3 is 12 residues long. The CDR3 DNA sequence: TGTGCCAGCAGTGATGTTAATGAAAAACTGTTTTTT. It specifies CASSDVNEKLFF.

The J gene is TRBJ1-1, the V gene TRBV5-1; D remains unclear. CDR1 and CDR2 (germline): SGHRS, YFSETQ. CDR3 length: 15 amino acids. With 0 bases removed from V and 1 base from J, the gap between germline ends came to 10 bases. The DNA of the CDR3 is TGCGCCAGCAGCTTGGAATGGGCTAGGAACACTGAAGCTTTCTTT. This gives the protein CASSLEWARNTEAFF.

At least ten counts were recorded for this clonotype. The V gene is TRBV29-1, the J gene TRBJ1-1, with no clear D. The V end lost 6 bases, the J end lost 0 bases, and 8 bases lay between the germline ends. This CDR3 has 12 amino acids. Germline CDR1 reads SQVTM; CDR2 reads ANQGSEA. Here the CDR3 reads CSVIQLNTEAFF. CDR3 bases: TGCAGCGTGATACAGCTGAACACTGAAGCTTTCTTT.

This clonotype was seen at least ten times. The chain combines TRBV3-1 with TRBJ1-4, with D perhaps matching TRBD1 (5 bases). Germline CDR1 reads LGHDT; CDR2 reads YNNKEL (reference sequence). Trimming cost V 3 bases and J 1 base, with 9 bases left between them. This CDR3 spans 15 amino acids. The CDR3 spells CASSQDTRTNEKLFF. The CDR3 region has the DNA TGTGCCAGCAGCCAGGACACACGAACTAATGAAAAACTGTTTTTT.